The 4 T cell receptor beta chains below all came from one sample that was sequenced in a study of cytomegalovirus exposure and HLA in healthy donors. Researchers ran the PCR with 60 Vbeta and 13 Jbeta primers. Clones were read by immunoSEQ multiplex PCR, and TCRdb kept only the in-frame ones, dropping some. The profile covers about 190,000 clones, with almost 80% appearing a single time and around 1.6% taken by the ten largest. Sequenced input: PBMCs. These receptors all stem from a woman aged 18-29 years in good health and CMV-seronegative.

The chain is built from TRBV27 and TRBJ1-1, with 10 bases identical to TRBD1. V gave up 0 bases and J gave up 0 bases; unmatched junction bases: 4. Per the germline V gene, CDR1 is MNHEY and CDR2 is SMNVEV (reference sequence). The CDR3 is 17 residues long. The DNA of the CDR3 is TGTGCCAGCAGTTTATCGACAGGGGGCGCGTTGAACACTGAAGCTTTCTTT. Encoded protein: CASSLSTGGALNTEAFF.

V is TRBV5-6 and J is TRBJ2-3, with D possibly TRBD2 on 6 matching bases. V lost 5 bases and J 1 base, leaving 17 bases between the germline ends. Germline CDR1 reads SGHDT; CDR2 reads YYEEEE. The CDR3 runs to 16 residues. CDR3 amino acids: CASRLSRDSRTDTQYF. For the CDR3, the DNA is TGTGCCAGCAGACTTTCCCGGGACTCCCGCACAGATACGCAGTATTTT. Full variable domain (outside the CDR3, taken from reference TRBV5-6 and TRBJ2-3): DAGVTQSPTHLIKTRGQQVTLRCSPKSGHDTVSWYQQALGQGPQFIFQYYEEEERQRGNFPDRFSGHQFPNYSSELNVNALLLGDSALYLCASRLSRDSRTDTQYFGPGTRLTVL.

A few counts support this clone. The gene calls are TRBV2 and TRBJ1-1; D gene ambiguous. There are 12 residues in the CDR3. V gave up 2 bases and J gave up 7 bases, with 8 bases separating them. Germline V gives CDR1 SNHLY, CDR2 FYNNEI. The CDR3 sequence: CASSERGGEAFF. DNA for the CDR3: TGTGCCAGCAGTGAACGGGGAGGTGAAGCTTTCTTT.

Here the CDR3 DNA reads TGCGCCAGCAGCTCTAGCGCCAGCTCCTACAATGAGCAGTTCTTC. Translated: CASSSSASSYNEQFF. V is TRBV5-1 and J is TRBJ2-1; TRBD2 is a possible D gene (6 bases). Germline lookup yields CDR1 SGHRS and CDR2 YFSETQ. The CDR3 has 15 amino acids. Trimming left V 3 bases short and J 0 bases short, with 10 bases between.